Each of the 31 T cell receptor beta chains below was sequenced from the same sample in a study of T cell responses to AZD1222 COVID-19 vaccine. Sequencing used immunoSEQ multiplex PCR; TCRdb keeps in-frame clones, though not all of them. The sample holds under 200,000 clones, about 89% seen once. Material: peripheral blood, obtained on day 0 of AZD1222 vaccination. Receptors originate from an adult in good health.

This chain uses TRBV7-9 with TRBJ1-2; D not certain. The CDR3 sequence is 12 residues long. Germline V gene sequence: CDR1 SEHNR, CDR2 FQNEAQ (reference sequence). V lost 5 bases and J 2 bases, leaving 6 bases between the germline ends. CDR3 amino acids: CASSPVNYGYTF. The CDR3 nucleotides are TGTGCCAGCAGCCCTGTCAACTATGGCTACACCTTC.

The gene calls are TRBV19 and TRBJ2-7, with D perhaps assigned TRBD1 or TRBD2 (5 bases each). Germline V gene lookup returns CDR1 LNHDA and CDR2 SQIVND (reference sequence). The V gene lost 5 bases and the J gene lost 5 bases, with 10 bases spanning the gap. The CDR3 contains 12 residues. CDR3 region: CASSLGGNEQYF. The CDR3 DNA sequence: TGTGCCAGTAGTCTTGGGGGTAACGAGCAGTACTTC.

This chain uses TRBV18 with TRBJ2-5; the D call may be TRBD1 or TRBD2 (5 bases each). The CDR3 totals 15 residues. CDR1 and CDR2 from the germline V gene are KGHSH and LQKENI. V shed 3 bases and J shed 7 bases, with 18 bases lying between them. CDR3 sequence reads: CASSPIRDLMGTQYF. CDR3 coding DNA: TGTGCCAGCTCACCTATTCGGGACCTTATGGGGACCCAGTACTTC.

The chain has TRBV9 and TRBJ1-2, with D uncertain. The germline V gene encodes CDR1 SGDLS and CDR2 YYNGEE. V shed 0 bases and J shed 6 bases, with 18 bases lying between them. The CDR3 loop spans 16 amino acids. CDR3 in amino acids: CASSVDPPRNRDGYTF. The CDR3, as DNA: TGTGCCAGCAGCGTAGATCCCCCCAGGAATCGGGATGGCTACACCTTC.

J is TRBJ1-4 and V is TRBV27; D gene uncertain. The ends were cut back, 4 bases at V and 7 bases at J, with 10 bases in the middle. This CDR3 region has 13 residues. Germline loops: CDR1 MNHEY, CDR2 SMNVEV (reference sequence). In DNA, the CDR3 is TGTGCCAGCAGTTCCTTGGGAGGTGAAAAACTGTTTTTT. Translated: CASSSLGGEKLFF. Combining the CDR3 with reference TRBV27 and TRBJ1-4 gives the whole variable domain EAQVTQNPRYLITVTGKKLTVTCSQNMNHEYMSWYRQDPGLGLRQIYYSMNVEVTDKGDVPEGYKVSRKEKRNFPLILESPSPNQTSLYFCASSSLGGEKLFFGSGTQLSVL.

This clone was seen a handful of times. V usage is TRBV4-3 and J usage is TRBJ1-1, with TRBD1 matching over 8 bases. The germline CDR1 and CDR2 sequences are LGHNA and YSLEER. The CDR3 covers 15 residues. The J segment lost 7 bases and the V segment lost 3 bases, leaving 10 bases of the junction unmatched. The CDR3 DNA reads TGCGCCAGCAGCCATTTAATCCAGGGGGCTGATGAAGCTTTCTTT. Translated, it gives CASSHLIQGADEAFF.

The V gene is TRBV30, the J gene TRBJ1-1; 7 bases are shared with TRBD1. Germline V gives CDR1 GTSNPN, CDR2 SVGIG (reference sequence). V shed 2 bases and J 1 base; nucleotides not matched to a gene: 4. The CDR3 length is 14 residues. The DNA for the CDR3 is TGTGCCTGGAGTCTCGACAGGGAGAACACTGAAGCTTTCTTT. It encodes CAWSLDRENTEAFF.

The rearrangement links TRBV7-9 to TRBJ1-1; tentative D call: TRBD1 (5 bases). V was trimmed by 5 bases and J by 11 bases, leaving 12 bases between them. CDR3 length equals 11 residues. The V gene's germline CDR1 is SEHNR and CDR2 FQNEAQ (reference sequence). The CDR3 DNA follows: TGTGCCAGCAGCCGGGGGGGTAAGGCTTTCTTT. It codes for CASSRGGKAFF.

This clone was seen just once. The chain is built from TRBV7-2 and TRBJ1-4; no clear D gene. V lost 5 bases and J 0 bases, leaving 10 bases between the germline ends. The germline V gene encodes CDR1 SGHTA and CDR2 FQGNSA. This CDR3 is built from 15 residues. CDR3 sequence (DNA): TGTGCCAGCAGCCTACATGAAGCAACTAATGAAAAACTGTTTTTT. Its protein product is CASSLHEATNEKLFF.

This clone turned up a few times. The chain links TRBV10-2 to TRBJ1-6; 7 nucleotides align to TRBD1. Germline values: CDR1 WSHSY, CDR2 SAAADI. The CDR3 is 14 residues long. The ends lost 6 bases at V and 10 bases at J; junction bases unmatched: 9. CDR3 bases: TGCGCCAGCAGATCATCGGACAGGAGGTCACCCCTCCACTTT. Encoded protein: CASRSSDRRSPLHF.

This clone is a singleton in its sample. V is TRBV15 and J is TRBJ2-1, with D possibly being TRBD1 (6 bases). Germline-derived CDR1 and CDR2 are LNHNV and YYDKDF (reference sequence). V lost 0 bases, J lost 8 bases, and 17 bases lay in between. This CDR3 is built from 16 residues. The CDR3 nucleotides are TGTGCCACCAGCAGAGAGAGCTCCTCTGGGGGCGATGAGCAGTTCTTC. Amino acids: CATSRESSSGGDEQFF.

V usage is TRBV5-4 and J usage is TRBJ2-1; TRBD2 aligns across 10 bases. CDR1 and CDR2 from the germline V gene are SGHNT and YYREEE (reference sequence). Trimming took 4 bases from V and 3 from J; bases not matched to a gene: 10. The CDR3 has 17 residues. CDR3 loop: CASSRTSGRSHYNEQFF. In DNA, the CDR3 is TGTGCCAGCAGCCGGACTAGCGGAAGGAGCCACTACAATGAGCAGTTCTTC.

The chain has TRBV11-2 and TRBJ1-6; no firm D call. Between the trimmed V and J ends, which lost 5 bases and 7 bases, there was a span of 9 bases. The germline V gene encodes CDR1 SGHAT and CDR2 FQNNGV. This CDR3 is 13 amino acids long. The CDR3 bases are TGTGCCAGCAGCGCAACCCGGAATTCACCCCTCCACTTT. Its translation: CASSATRNSPLHF. Looking up the rest from reference TRBV11-2 and TRBJ1-6 gives the full variable domain: EAGVAQSPRYKIIEKRQSVAFWCNPISGHATLYWYQQILGQGPKLLIQFQNNGVVDDSQLPKDRFSAERLKGVDSTLKIQPAKLEDSAVYLCASSATRNSPLHFGNGTRLTVT.

The V call is TRBV6-2 or TRBV6-3, the J call TRBJ1-1, with 10 bases identical to TRBD1. The CDR3 contains 17 residues. CDR1 and CDR2 from the germline V gene are MNHEY and SVGEGT. The junction had 15 bases not matched to a gene; V was cut back by 5 bases and J by 6 bases. CDR3 residues: CASSRWDRGPPFAEAFF. The CDR3 DNA reads as TGTGCCAGCAGTCGCTGGGACAGGGGTCCCCCTTTCGCTGAAGCTTTCTTT.

About this clone itself: Mismatch with germline at one junction end may stem from a read error. The chain recombines TRBV27 with TRBJ2-3; unclear D gene. Germline V gene data show CDR1 as MNHEY and CDR2 as SMNVEV (reference sequence). This CDR3 comprises 17 residues. CDR3: CANSFSMAASRTDTQYF. CDR3 DNA sequence: TGTGCCAACAGTTTTAGTATGGCGGCATCTAGGACAGATACGCAGTATTTT.

For this clone: This sample includes further DNA sequences coding for the same CDR3. The J gene is TRBJ1-1, the V gene TRBV19; D is possibly TRBD1 (6 bases). Germline V lookup: CDR1 LNHDA, CDR2 SQIVND (reference sequence). V was trimmed by 3 bases and J by 0 bases, leaving 8 bases between them. This CDR3 is 14 amino acids long. CDR3 in DNA: TGTGCCAGTAGTATCGGACAGATGAACACTGAAGCTTTCTTT. It is translated as CASSIGQMNTEAFF.

The genes are TRBV6-5 and TRBJ1-2; D is perhaps TRBD1 (5 bases). The CDR3 is 14 residues long. Germline V CDR1 and CDR2: MNHEY, SVGAGI. V was shortened by 5 bases and J by 2 bases, with 12 bases between the two germline ends. CDR3 DNA: TGTGCCAGCAGTAAGCCGGGACTGAACTATGGCTACACCTTC. It is translated as CASSKPGLNYGYTF.

The chain recombines TRBV7-2 with TRBJ1-2; D possibly corresponds to TRBD1 (6 bases). Germline CDR1 is SGHTA and CDR2 is FQGNSA. The CDR3 is made up of 14 amino acids. Trimming pared 5 bases from V and 5 bases from J, leaving 15 bases between. The CDR3 DNA reads as TGTGCCAGCAGCACCGGCAGACAGGAATATGGCTACACCTTC. This translates into CASSTGRQEYGYTF.

The V gene is TRBV5-4, the J gene TRBJ2-5; TRBD2 is a possible D gene (6 bases). Germline V CDR1 and CDR2: SGHNT, YYREEE (reference sequence). This CDR3 region has 13 residues. Trimming cost V 5 bases and J 5 bases, with 13 bases left between them. The CDR3 DNA reads TGTGCCAGCAGGGCGGGGTCGGGGGAGACCCAGTACTTC. The encoded protein is CASRAGSGETQYF.

The gene calls are TRBV3-1 (or the pseudogene TRBV3-2) and TRBJ1-2; D unclear. Germline CDR1 and CDR2: LGHDT and YNNKEL (reference sequence). The CDR3 loop spans 13 amino acids. V dropped 0 bases and J dropped 8 bases, with 10 bases sitting between them. The CDR3 reads CASSQDMGSGYTF. In DNA, the CDR3 is TGTGCCAGCAGCCAAGATATGGGGAGCGGCTACACCTTC.

The rearrangement links TRBV5-4 to TRBJ2-1, with 9 bases matching TRBD2. V shed 0 bases, J shed 5 bases, and the junction held 18 bases outside the gene matches. The germline CDR1 and CDR2 sequences are SGHNT and YYREEE (reference sequence). There are 20 residues in the CDR3. CDR3 DNA: TGTGCCAGCAGCTTGGTGGGCTTGGTAGCGGGAGAAGAATGGGACAATGAGCAGTTCTTC. Its protein is CASSLVGLVAGEEWDNEQFF.

The chain recombines TRBV6-5 with TRBJ1-6; 7 bases are shared with TRBD1. Per germline, CDR1 MNHEY and CDR2 SVGAGI. Trimming at V came to 7 bases and at J to 5 bases, leaving 5 bases not matched to a gene. This CDR3 is 14 amino acids long. Here the CDR3 DNA reads TGTGCCAGCACTTCTACAGGGGATAATTCACCCCTCCACTTT. Translation: CASTSTGDNSPLHF.

For this clone: This sample includes further DNA sequences coding for the same CDR3. The chain has TRBV27 and TRBJ1-1, with D hard to call. Between the trimmed V and J ends, which lost 0 bases and 0 bases, there was a span of 2 bases. This CDR3 has 13 amino acids. Germline-derived CDR1 and CDR2 are MNHEY and SMNVEV (reference sequence). CDR3: CASSLSVNTEAFF. The CDR3 bases are TGTGCCAGCAGTTTATCGGTGAACACTGAAGCTTTCTTT.

The DNA for the CDR3 is TGTGCCAGCAGCCCATTACTCACCGGGGAGCTGTTTTTT. Translated, it gives CASSPLLTGELFF. This sequence joins TRBV11-2 and TRBJ2-2; D not certain. CDR1 SGHAT and CDR2 FQNNGV come from the germline V gene. The CDR3 totals 13 residues. The V end lost 5 bases, the J end lost 4 bases, and 8 bases lay between the germline ends.

Only one count was recorded for this clone. The J gene is TRBJ2-1, the V gene TRBV28; TRBD2 aligns across 7 bases. Germline V gene lookup returns CDR1 MDHEN and CDR2 SYDVKM. With 8 bases clipped from V and 4 bases from J, the junction kept 5 bases outside the gene matches. The CDR3 is 13 residues long. The CDR3 loop reads CASRWRGYNEQFF. The CDR3 DNA is TGTGCCAGCCGGTGGCGGGGGTACAATGAGCAGTTCTTC.

CDR3 DNA sequence: TGTGCCACCAGTGATTTTATAGGGGGGGAAGCTTTCTTT. It yields the protein CATSDFIGGEAFF. The chain combines TRBV24-1 with TRBJ1-1, with D tentatively TRBD1 (6 bases). This CDR3 contains 13 residues. Deletions cut 1 base from V and 8 bases from J, with 10 bases between. Germline V gives CDR1 KGHDR, CDR2 SFDVKD.

CDR3 region: CAISEGEGYGDGNTEAFF. CDR3 nucleotides: TGTGCCATCAGTGAGGGCGAGGGGTACGGGGACGGAAACACTGAAGCTTTCTTT. J is TRBJ1-1 and V is TRBV10-3; D is possibly TRBD1 (5 bases). CDR3 size: 18 residues. The germline CDR1 and CDR2 sequences are ENHRY and SYGVKD. V lost 2 bases and J lost 2, with 21 bases in between.

CDR3 sequence: CASSKPTGTEAFF. The CDR3 DNA sequence: TGTGCCAGCAGCAAACCCACAGGCACTGAAGCTTTCTTT. The chain combines TRBV21-1 with TRBJ1-1; TRBD1, the table's D call, was not compared with the DNA. TRBV21-1 constitutes a pseudogene. This CDR3 spans 13 amino acids.

This clone occurred once. The V gene is TRBV11-3, the J gene TRBJ1-4, with D possibly matching TRBD1 (6 bases). The CDR3 sequence is 15 residues long. Trimming pared 5 bases from V and 3 bases from J, leaving 13 bases between. CDR1 and CDR2 from the germline V gene are SGHNT and YENEEA. DNA for the CDR3: TGTGCCAGCAGCCCGACGTCAGGGGCTAATGAAAAACTGTTTTTT. This encodes CASSPTSGANEKLFF.

The rearrangement uses TRBV19 and TRBJ1-5, with 10 bases identical to TRBD1. This CDR3 has 15 residues. The trim removed 4 bases at V and 7 bases at J, leaving 7 bases unmatched. CDR1 LNHDA and CDR2 SQIVND come from the germline V gene (reference sequence). As DNA, the CDR3 is TGTGCCAGTAGTACCGACAGGGGGCGCGGACAGCCCCAGCATTTT. This sequence encodes CASSTDRGRGQPQHF. Drawing the rest from reference TRBV19 and TRBJ1-5, the complete variable domain is DGGITQSPKYLFRKEGQNVTLSCEQNLNHDAMYWYRQDPGQGLRLIYYSQIVNDFQKGDIAEGYSVSREKKESFPLTVTSAQKNPTAFYLCASSTDRGRGQPQHFGDGTRLSIL.

The chain recombines TRBV27 with TRBJ1-4, with D maybe TRBD1 (5 bases). CDR1 and CDR2 (germline): MNHEY, SMNVEV (reference sequence). The V end lost 5 bases, the J end lost 8 bases, and 15 bases lay between the germline ends. The CDR3 sequence is 14 residues long. The CDR3 loop reads CASSDGTKKEKLFF. Written as DNA, the CDR3 is TGTGCCAGCAGTGACGGGACTAAAAAGGAAAAACTGTTTTTT.